This TCR beta chain is from a study of cytomegalovirus exposure and HLA in healthy donors. Findings and limits, study-wide: Reportedly, cytomegalovirus status was diagnosed with high sensitivity and specificity. The authors reported that TCR beta sequences could predict HLA-A and HLA-B alleles. These predictions were accurate for most subjects in the first cohort. In a later analysis, specific HLA alleles were associated with 15,000 to 20,000 TCR beta sequences at a 0.05 false discovery rate.

As for this clone: What it binds is unknown.

The primer mix had 60 Vbeta and 13 Jbeta primers. Measured with immunoSEQ multiplex PCR; TCRdb has only the in-frame clones, and not every one. The sample holds 160,000 or so clones, 70% to 85% seen once. This receptor was taken from a man in his forties in good health and CMV-seronegative. Sequencing was done on a sample of PBMCs.

The CDR3 DNA reads TGCACCAGCAGCCAAGATCTGGCTAATCAGCCCCAGCATTTT. Its translation: CTSSQDLANQPQHF. The chain links TRBV1 to TRBJ1-5; the table's D call of TRBD1 was not tested on the DNA. TRBV1 is a recognized pseudogene. This CDR3 comprises 14 residues.